This T cell receptor beta chain derives from a study of CD8+CD57+ T cells in acquired aplastic anemia. Study outcomes and limitations: Significant differences in CD8+ Simpson's diversity were not observed between patients and controls. Both patients and controls carried the same twenty-nine CD8+ CDR3 sequences.

The germline gives CDR1 LNHDA, CDR2 SQIVND (reference sequence). The CDR3 has 15 residues. V was clipped by 6 bases and J by 6 bases, with 18 bases between them. In patients chosen for sequencing, flow cytometry had shown CD8+CD57+ cell expansion. Severe acquired aplastic anemia was present in all patients. CDR3 and TCR beta VDJ profiling relied on a genomic DNA template. TCRdb re-analysed the reads in MiXCR, keeping a single row per CDR3 protein. This table holds 160,000 or so distinct CDR3 sequences, roughly 50% found once. This clonotype was counted a few times. Its specificity is unknown. This rearrangement joins TRBV19 to TRBJ1-5, with D hard to call. The receptor was isolated from a human donor with aplastic anemia. The sample was sorted CD4+, CD8+, or CD8+CD57+ T cells (not recorded which) from PBMCs. For the CDR3, the DNA is TGTGCCAGTAGAAACGTGGGGTCGAGTGGTCAGCCCCAGCATTTT. Protein product: CASRNVGSSGQPQHF.